These 3 T cell receptor beta chains were sequenced from one sample in a study of blood T cell repertoires in COVID-19. Data came from immunoSEQ multiplex PCR; TCRdb stores just in-frame clones and leaves some out. Of about 110,000 clones listed, 85% to 90% are singletons. Input material: peripheral blood. Receptors were obtained from a man aged 45 to 65 with acute or convalescent COVID-19.

The sample holds a few counts of this clone. The chain couples TRBV5-6 to TRBJ1-3, with 9 bases fitting TRBD1. The CDR3 contains 16 residues. With V trimmed by 2 bases and J by 1 base, 4 bases remained unmatched. Germline V lookup: CDR1 SGHDT, CDR2 YYEEEE. CDR3 in amino acids: CASSLQGALSGNTIYF. The CDR3, as DNA: TGTGCCAGCAGCTTACAGGGGGCCCTATCTGGAAACACCATATATTTT. The variable domain in full, completed from reference TRBV5-6 and TRBJ1-3, reads DAGVTQSPTHLIKTRGQQVTLRCSPKSGHDTVSWYQQALGQGPQFIFQYYEEEERQRGNFPDRFSGHQFPNYSSELNVNALLLGDSALYLCASSLQGALSGNTIYFGEGSWLTVV.

The chain combines TRBV19 with TRBJ1-4; TRBD1 is a possible D gene (6 bases). This CDR3 is 16 amino acids long. The germline CDR1 and CDR2 sequences are LNHDA and SQIVND (reference sequence). Trimming shortened V by 8 bases and J by 5 bases, and 21 bases separated the two germline ends. This CDR3 is CASGYNRVSGNEKLFF. The CDR3 DNA is TGTGCCAGTGGATACAACAGGGTTTCGGGGAATGAAAAACTGTTTTTT.

As concerns this clone: Within the sample, other DNA sequences also encode this same CDR3. The CDR3, as DNA: TGTGCCTGGAGTGGAAGACAAAGGTACAATTCACCCCTCCACTTT. Its protein product is CAWSGRQRYNSPLHF. The chain couples TRBV30 to TRBJ1-6; D gene ambiguous. This CDR3 is built from 15 residues. Trimming shortened V by 1 base and J by 7 bases, and 14 bases separated the two germline ends. The V gene's germline CDR1 is GTSNPN and CDR2 SVGIG (reference sequence).